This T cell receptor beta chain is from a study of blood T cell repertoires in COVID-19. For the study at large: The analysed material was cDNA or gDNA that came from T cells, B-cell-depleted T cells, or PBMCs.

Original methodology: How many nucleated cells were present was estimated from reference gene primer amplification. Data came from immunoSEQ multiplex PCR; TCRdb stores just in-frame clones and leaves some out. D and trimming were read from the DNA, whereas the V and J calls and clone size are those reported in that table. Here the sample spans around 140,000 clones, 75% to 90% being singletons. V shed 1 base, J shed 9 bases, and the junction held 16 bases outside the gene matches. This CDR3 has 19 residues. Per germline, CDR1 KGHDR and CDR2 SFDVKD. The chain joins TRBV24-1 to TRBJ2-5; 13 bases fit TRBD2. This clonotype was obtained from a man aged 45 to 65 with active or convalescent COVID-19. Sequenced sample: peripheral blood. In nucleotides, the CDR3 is TGTGCCACCAGTGATTTCGGACTAGCGGGGGAGCCCCAAGAGGTGTCCCAGTACTTC. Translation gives CATSDFGLAGEPQEVSQYF.